These 6 T cell receptor beta chains came from one sample sequenced in a study of OX40 agonist ivuxolimab in advanced cancers. The data were produced by immunoSEQ multiplex PCR, yet TCRdb's version contains in-frame clones alone and is incomplete. The table has about 53,000 clones, about four fifths seen once. Material: CD4+ or CD8+ T cells sorted from blood, obtained in a trial of the OX40 agonist ivuxolimab. These receptors all stem from an adult with an advanced solid tumor such as melanoma, head and neck, liver or kidney cancer.

The CDR3 sequence is CASSLNRGSGANVLTF. CDR3 in DNA: TGTGCCAGCAGCTTGAACAGGGGCTCTGGGGCCAACGTCCTGACTTTC. V usage is TRBV13 and J usage is TRBJ2-6, with 7 bases aligning to TRBD1. CDR1 is PRHDT, CDR2 FYEKMQ, per germline (reference sequence). V was pared by 3 bases and J by 0 bases, with 2 bases of the junction left unmatched. The CDR3 covers 16 residues.

The rearrangement links TRBV18 to TRBJ1-4; unclear D gene. Trimming took 0 bases from V and 3 from J, leaving 2 bases between them. The CDR3 runs to 13 residues. The germline CDR1 and CDR2 sequences are KGHSH and LQKENI. CDR3 bases: TGTGCCAGCTCACCACCGTCTAATGAAAAACTGTTTTTT. It encodes CASSPPSNEKLFF.

This chain connects TRBV19 to TRBJ1-4; 11 bases are shared with TRBD1. The trim removed 5 bases at V and 8 bases at J, leaving 7 bases unmatched. Germline CDR1 and CDR2: LNHDA and SQIVND (reference sequence). The CDR3 sequence is 15 residues long. CDR3 sequence (DNA): TGTGCCAGTAGTCATTCGGGACAGGGGGAAGAAAAACTGTTTTTT. It translates to CASSHSGQGEEKLFF.

The genes are TRBV4-1 and TRBJ1-3; D is possibly TRBD1 (5 bases). CDR3 size: 17 residues. CDR1 is MGHRA, CDR2 YSYEKL, per germline. Trimming took off 1 base at V and 0 bases at J, with 13 bases between the two ends. The CDR3 protein is CASSQVRTLSSGNTIYF. In DNA, the CDR3 is TGCGCCAGCAGCCAAGTTCGGACACTGAGCTCTGGAAACACCATATATTTT.

V and J are TRBV25-1 and TRBJ1-3; unclear D gene. The CDR3 sequence is 14 residues long. Germline loops: CDR1 MGHDK, CDR2 SYGVNS. V gave up 4 bases and J gave up 0 bases, with 7 bases separating them. CDR3 in amino acids: CASSAASSGNTIYF. The CDR3 nucleotides read TGTGCCAGCAGTGCCGCTTCCTCTGGAAACACCATATATTTT.

This CDR3 is CASSLDGGRATDTQYF. In nucleotides, the CDR3 is TGCGCCAGCAGCTTGGATGGCGGGAGGGCCACAGATACGCAGTATTTT. This chain connects TRBV5-1 to TRBJ2-3; 9 positions match TRBD2. The CDR3 covers 16 residues. V shed 0 bases, J shed 2 bases, and the junction held 4 bases outside the gene matches. The germline V gene has CDR1 SGHRS and CDR2 YFSETQ. The full variable domain, in which reference TRBV5-1 and TRBJ2-3 provide the parts outside the CDR3, is KAGVTQTPRYLIKTRGQQVTLSCSPISGHRSVSWYQQTPGQGLQFLFEYFSETQRNKGNFPGRFSGRQFSNSRSEMNVSTLELGDSALYLCASSLDGGRATDTQYFGPGTRLTVL.